This T cell receptor beta chain was documented in a study of blood T cell repertoires in COVID-19. Per the authors' pipeline: Amplification of reference gene primers was used by the study to estimate nucleated cell counts. The assay was immunoSEQ multiplex PCR, and TCRdb's table has in-frame clones only and misses some. That table supplies the V and J calls and clone size; D and trimming were determined from the DNA. The profile shows roughly 90,000 clones, roughly 88% of them singletons. The CDR3 has 15 residues. Trimming stripped 4 bases from V and 6 bases from J, with 16 bases between. CDR1 and CDR2 from the germline V gene are SGHRS and YFSETQ. This clone was seen only once.

The receptor comes from a human donor in a cohort sampled during active COVID-19. Sequenced: peripheral blood. The chain couples TRBV5-1 to TRBJ2-2, with D perhaps matching TRBD2 (6 bases). The CDR3 protein is CASSRDSAIPGELFF. In DNA, the CDR3 is TGCGCCAGCAGCCGGGACTCAGCGATCCCCGGGGAGCTGTTTTTT.